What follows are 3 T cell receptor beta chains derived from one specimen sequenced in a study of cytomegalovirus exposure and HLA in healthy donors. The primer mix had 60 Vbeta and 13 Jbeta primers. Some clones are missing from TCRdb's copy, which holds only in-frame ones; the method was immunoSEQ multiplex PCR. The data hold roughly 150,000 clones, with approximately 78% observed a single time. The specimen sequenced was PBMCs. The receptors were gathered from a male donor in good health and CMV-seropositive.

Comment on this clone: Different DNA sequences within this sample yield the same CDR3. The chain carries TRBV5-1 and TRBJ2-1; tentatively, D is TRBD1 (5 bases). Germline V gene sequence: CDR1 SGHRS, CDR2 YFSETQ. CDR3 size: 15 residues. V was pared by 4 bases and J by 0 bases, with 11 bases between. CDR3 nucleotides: TGCGCCAGCAGCGCAGGCACAGGCTCCTACAATGAGCAGTTCTTC. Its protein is CASSAGTGSYNEQFF.

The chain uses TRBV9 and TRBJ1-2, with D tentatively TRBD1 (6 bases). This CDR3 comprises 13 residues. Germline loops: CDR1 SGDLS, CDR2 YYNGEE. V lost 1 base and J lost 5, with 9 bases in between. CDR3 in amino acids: CASSVPGDYGYTF. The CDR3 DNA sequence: TGTGCCAGCAGCGTACCAGGGGATTATGGCTACACCTTC. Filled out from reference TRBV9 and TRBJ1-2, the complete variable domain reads DSGVTQTPKHLITATGQRVTLRCSPRSGDLSVYWYQQSLDQGLQFLIQYYNGEERAKGNILERFSAQQFPDLHSELNLSSLELGDSALYFCASSVPGDYGYTFGSGTRLTVV.

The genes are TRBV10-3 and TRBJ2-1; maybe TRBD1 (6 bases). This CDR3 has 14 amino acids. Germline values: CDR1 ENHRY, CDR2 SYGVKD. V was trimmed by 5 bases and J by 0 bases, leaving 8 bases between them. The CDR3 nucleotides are TGTGCCATCAGTACAGGGAGCTCCTACAATGAGCAGTTCTTC. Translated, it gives CAISTGSSYNEQFF.